Each of the 15 T cell receptor beta chains below was sequenced from the same sample in a study of patients and donors after allogeneic stem cell transplantation. TCRdb reprocessed the RT-PCR reads via MiXCR and lists one record per CDR3 protein. The profile shows 150,000 to 200,000 distinct CDR3 sequences, approximately 22% of them singletons. Sequenced sample: blood, either unsorted or a sorted T cell fraction (not recorded which). All receptors come from a human donor who was either an allogeneic HSCT recipient or a stem cell or donor lymphocyte infusion donor (not recorded which). It is not recorded whose cells these are; they may come from a transplant donor.

The CDR3 region has the DNA TGTGCCAGCAGTTACTCCAATTTAGGTGGCTACACCTTC. Protein: CASSYSNLGGYTF. V and J are TRBV6-5 and TRBJ1-2; D gene ambiguous. Trimming shortened V by 0 bases and J by 7 bases, and 9 bases separated the two germline ends. The CDR3 is made up of 13 amino acids. Germline V lookup: CDR1 MNHEY, CDR2 SVGAGI.

The V gene is TRBV9, the J gene TRBJ2-3; 12 bases fit TRBD1. CDR1 is SGDLS and CDR2 is YYNGEE in the germline V gene. This CDR3 contains 16 residues. The V segment lost 0 bases and the J segment 6 bases; nucleotides outside the gene matches: 5. The CDR3 nucleotides are TGTGCCAGCAGCGTAGAGGGGACAGGGGGCGCGGATACGCAGTATTTT. It encodes CASSVEGTGGADTQYF.

This clonotype was seen a handful of times. CDR3 loop: CASSRRDSSSYEQYF. DNA for the CDR3: TGTGCCAGCAGCCGCCGGGACAGTAGCTCCTACGAGCAGTACTTC. The rearrangement uses TRBV5-8 and TRBJ2-7, with 7 bases identical to TRBD1. Germline V gene lookup returns CDR1 SGHTS and CDR2 YDEGEE. The V and J ends lost 4 bases and 0 bases, in that order; junction bases with no gene match: 7. This CDR3 comprises 15 residues.

The rearrangement uses TRBV20-1 and TRBJ2-5; D is tentatively TRBD1 or TRBD2 (6 bases each). This CDR3 contains 14 residues. The V gene lost 7 bases and the J gene lost 1 base, with 16 bases spanning the gap. Germline V gene sequence: CDR1 DFQATT, CDR2 SNEGSKA (reference sequence). CDR3 in DNA: TGCAGTGATGGACTCACGGGGGCCCAAGAGACCCAGTACTTC. As protein: CSDGLTGAQETQYF.

This clonotype occurred a few times. This chain links TRBV20-1 with TRBJ2-1; D is possibly TRBD2 (5 bases). The CDR3 extends over 11 amino acids. Germline V lookup: CDR1 DFQATT, CDR2 SNEGSKA (reference sequence). V was cut by 5 bases and J by 9 bases, with 11 bases left in between. The CDR3 here is CSAFSELEQFF. The CDR3 region has the DNA TGCAGTGCTTTTAGCGAACTTGAGCAGTTCTTC.

The chain is built from TRBV7-9 and TRBJ2-7; the D gene could be TRBD1 or TRBD2 (5 bases each). This CDR3 comprises 14 residues. The germline V gene has CDR1 SEHNR and CDR2 FQNEAQ (reference sequence). Trimming took 2 bases from V and 2 from J, leaving 10 bases between them. CDR3 sequence reads: CASSLLGTAYEQYF. The CDR3 DNA sequence: TGTGCCAGCAGCTTACTTGGGACGGCCTACGAGCAGTACTTC. The entire variable domain, with the rest obtained from reference TRBV7-9 and TRBJ2-7, is as follows: DTGVSQNPRHKITKRGQNVTFRCDPISEHNRLYWYRQTLGQGPEFLTYFQNEAQLEKSRLLSDRFSAERPKGSFSTLEIQRTEQGDSAMYLCASSLLGTAYEQYFGPGTRLTVT.

The chain recombines TRBV20-1 with TRBJ1-4, with TRBD1 matching over 8 bases. Looked up from germline, CDR1 is DFQATT and CDR2 is SNEGSKA (reference sequence). V was clipped by 0 bases and J by 8 bases; unmatched bases: 5. The length of the CDR3 is 14 residues. CDR3 nucleotides: TGCAGTGCTAGAGACTGGACAGGGAGCGAAAAACTGTTTTTT. Protein product: CSARDWTGSEKLFF.

This clonotype was counted only a few times. The chain is built from TRBV20-1 and TRBJ1-1, with no clear D. Germline V gives CDR1 DFQATT, CDR2 SNEGSKA (reference sequence). V was trimmed by 7 bases and J by 4 bases, leaving 16 bases between them. The CDR3 sequence is 13 residues long. CDR3 loop: CSGGRARGTEAFF. The CDR3 bases are TGCAGTGGAGGACGGGCCCGAGGCACTGAAGCTTTCTTT.

J is TRBJ2-1 and V is TRBV6-1; D is ambiguous. V lost 4 bases and J lost 0, with 4 bases in between. The CDR3 loop spans 13 amino acids. Per the germline V gene, CDR1 is MNHNS and CDR2 is SASEGT. CDR3 DNA: TGTGCCAGCAGTGTTGTCTCCTACAATGAGCAGTTCTTC. Residues: CASSVVSYNEQFF.

The chain employs TRBV20-1 and TRBJ2-1, with 7 bases fitting TRBD2. The CDR3 runs to 17 residues. Looked up from germline, CDR1 is DFQATT and CDR2 is SNEGSKA (reference sequence). J gave up 2 bases and V 0 bases, and 10 bases lay outside the gene matches. Written as DNA, the CDR3 is TGCAGTGCTAGAGATTCGGGCGCGGGAGACGCCTACAATGAGCAGTTCTTC. Its protein product is CSARDSGAGDAYNEQFF.

The chain joins TRBV19 to TRBJ1-1; 7 nucleotides align to TRBD1. The CDR3 length is 13 residues. The germline V gene has CDR1 LNHDA and CDR2 SQIVND (reference sequence). With V trimmed by 3 bases and J by 7 bases, 5 bases remained unmatched. The CDR3 DNA is TGTGCCAGTAGTATTTTTGACAGGGATGAAGCTTTCTTT. This codes for CASSIFDRDEAFF.

This chain connects TRBV9 to TRBJ2-5, with TRBD1 matching 7 bases. CDR1 and CDR2 from the germline V gene are SGDLS and YYNGEE. The CDR3 is made up of 14 amino acids. V lost 8 bases and J lost 1; bases outside the gene matches: 8. The CDR3 DNA sequence: TGTGCCAGAGCAGACAGGGTCATCCAAGAGACCCAGTACTTC. Protein product: CARADRVIQETQYF.

This clonotype was counted between two and nine times. The rearrangement links TRBV3-1 to TRBJ1-6; D is perhaps TRBD1 (5 bases). Germline V CDR1 and CDR2: LGHDT, YNNKEL (reference sequence). Trimming cost V 4 bases and J 14 bases, with 18 bases left between them. The CDR3 totals 14 residues. In DNA, the CDR3 is TGTGCCAGCAGCCCACAGGTTCGATTCAACACCCTCCACTTT. This encodes CASSPQVRFNTLHF.

The chain carries TRBV30 and TRBJ1-2; D not resolved. Trimming cost V 2 bases and J 6 bases, with 7 bases left between them. The CDR3 runs to 11 residues. Germline V CDR1 and CDR2: GTSNPN, SVGIG (reference sequence). The CDR3 reads CAWSRSNGYTF. CDR3 nucleotide sequence: TGTGCCTGGAGTCGGAGTAATGGCTACACCTTC.

This clonotype was recorded a few times. The rearrangement joins TRBV15 to TRBJ1-1, with D perhaps matching TRBD1 (5 bases). The V end lost 8 bases, the J end lost 2 bases, and 12 bases lay between the germline ends. Per the germline V gene, CDR1 is LNHNV and CDR2 is YYDKDF (reference sequence). The CDR3 has 13 residues. CDR3 residues: CATSEGRNTEAFF. As DNA, the CDR3 is TGTGCCACCTCGGAGGGGCGCAACACTGAAGCTTTCTTT.